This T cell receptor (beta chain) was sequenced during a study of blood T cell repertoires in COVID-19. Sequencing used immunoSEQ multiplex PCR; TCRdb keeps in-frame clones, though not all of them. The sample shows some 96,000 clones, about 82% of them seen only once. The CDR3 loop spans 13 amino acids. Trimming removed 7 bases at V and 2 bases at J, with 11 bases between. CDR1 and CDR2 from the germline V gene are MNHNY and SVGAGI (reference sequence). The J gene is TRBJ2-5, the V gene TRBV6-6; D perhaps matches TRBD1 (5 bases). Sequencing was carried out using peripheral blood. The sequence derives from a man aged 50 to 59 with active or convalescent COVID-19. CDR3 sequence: CASTPREQETQYF. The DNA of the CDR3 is TGTGCCAGCACCCCCAGGGAACAAGAGACCCAGTACTTC.